This TCR beta chain originates from a study of Graves' ophthalmopathy and Graves' hyperthyroidism. TCR beta CDR3 regions were amplified from RNA transcripts. Second-round multiplex PCR came after a first-round RT-PCR that employed HTBI primers. Each CDR3 protein gets one entry after TCRdb re-called the multiplex PCR reads with MiXCR. Among hundreds of thousands of distinct CDR3 sequences listed, about a fifth were seen once. This clonotype was seen at least ten times. The CDR3 consists of 11 residues. Germline V lookup: CDR1 MDHEN, CDR2 SYDVKM. Trimming removed 6 bases at V and 5 bases at J, with 8 bases between.

The sequence derives from a young woman with stable Graves' hyperthyroidism. Some clones in this sample may be carry-over from other donors' samples. Sample: peripheral blood. The chain has TRBV28 and TRBJ2-7; D call uncertain. In DNA form, the CDR3 reads TGTGCCAGCAGGGATTTACACGAGCAGTACTTC. It specifies CASRDLHEQYF.